One sample yielded the 24 T cell receptor beta chains listed below, sequenced in a study of cytomegalovirus exposure and HLA in healthy donors. The PCR employed 60 Vbeta primers together with 13 Jbeta primers. TCRdb's copy holds only in-frame clones and misses some; the assay was immunoSEQ multiplex PCR. In the table there are about 190,000 clones, 87% of which are singletons. The material sequenced was PBMCs. The receptors here all came from a man aged 25 to 45 in good health and CMV-seronegative.

The CDR3, as DNA: TGTGCCAGCTCACCAGAGGGACTAGCGCGACCAAATACGCAGTATTTT. As protein: CASSPEGLARPNTQYF. V and J are TRBV18 and TRBJ2-3; 10 bases map to TRBD2. The CDR3 has 16 amino acids. CDR1 is KGHSH, CDR2 LQKENI, per germline. V lost 2 bases, J lost 7 bases, and 9 bases stayed unmatched.

The chain joins TRBV5-1 to TRBJ2-7; TRBD1 is a possible D gene (6 bases). Germline V CDR1 and CDR2: SGHRS, YFSETQ. The CDR3 covers 14 residues. With 4 bases removed from V and 2 bases from J, the gap between germline ends came to 13 bases. The CDR3 DNA follows: TGCGCCAGCAGCAGCGGACAGACCCCCTACGAGCAGTACTTC. It yields the protein CASSSGQTPYEQYF.

CDR3 protein: CASSHDTAAKNIQYF. As DNA, the CDR3 is TGTGCCAGCAGCCACGATACTGCCGCCAAAAACATTCAGTACTTC. The chain employs TRBV6-5 and TRBJ2-4; the D is unclear. V dropped 6 bases and J dropped 1 base, with 13 bases sitting between them. The CDR3 extends over 15 amino acids. Germline CDR1 reads MNHEY; CDR2 reads SVGAGI.

This clone appeared once. One end of the junction fails to match germline, which may point to a read error. The chain couples TRBV9 to TRBJ2-2, with 8 bases matching TRBD2. The V gene's germline CDR1 is SGDLS and CDR2 YYNGEE. The CDR3 runs to 16 residues. CDR3 in amino acids: CASGVLSGANTGELFF. Written as DNA, the CDR3 is TGTGCCAGCGGCGTCCTTAGCGGGGCGAACACCGGGGAGCTGTTTTTT.

The gene calls are TRBV10-2 and TRBJ1-1; D gene uncertain. This CDR3 has 13 amino acids. Trimming stripped 3 bases from V and 4 bases from J, with 9 bases between. Germline V gene sequence: CDR1 WSHSY, CDR2 SAAADI. For the CDR3, the DNA is TGCGCCAGCAGTGATGGCGGAGGCACTGAAGCTTTCTTT. It encodes CASSDGGGTEAFF.

The chain has TRBV4-3 and TRBJ2-7, with D possibly matching TRBD2 (7 bases). The CDR3 totals 15 residues. V was cut by 3 bases and J by 2 bases, with 14 bases left in between. The germline gives CDR1 LGHNA, CDR2 YSLEER. CDR3 coding DNA: TGCGCCAGCAGCCAGACCGTAGGGGGGGCCTACGAGCAGTACTTC. Amino acids: CASSQTVGGAYEQYF.

The table lists this clone with a count of one. The V and J genes are TRBV28 and TRBJ2-3; D may be TRBD1 (6 bases). The V end was cut by 2 bases, the J end by 3 bases, with 15 bases between. This CDR3 spans 16 amino acids. CDR1 and CDR2 from the germline V gene are MDHEN and SYDVKM. The CDR3 sequence is CASSLVWGPRTDTQYF. Here the CDR3 DNA reads TGTGCCAGCAGTTTAGTGTGGGGGCCGAGGACAGATACGCAGTATTTT.

The chain employs TRBV18 and TRBJ1-2, with D tentatively TRBD1 (5 bases). V was clipped by 1 base and J by 6 bases, with 9 bases between them. Per the germline V gene, CDR1 is KGHSH and CDR2 is LQKENI. This CDR3 is built from 13 residues. CDR3 nucleotide sequence: TGTGCCAGCTCACCACAAAAAGGGGATGGCTACACCTTC. Its translation: CASSPQKGDGYTF.

This clone was counted between two and nine times. This rearrangement joins TRBV19 to TRBJ1-5; 9 bases are shared with TRBD1. J gave up 4 bases and V 5 bases, and 3 bases lay outside the gene matches. Germline CDR1 and CDR2: LNHDA and SQIVND (reference sequence). The CDR3 covers 14 residues. CDR3 nucleotide sequence: TGTGCCAGTAGTGGAGGGACAGGGAATCAGCCCCAGCATTTT. Residues: CASSGGTGNQPQHF.

V gene TRBV11-2 combines with J gene TRBJ2-3, with D possibly TRBD1 on 6 matching bases. CDR1 is SGHAT, CDR2 FQNNGV, per germline. Trimming cost V 2 bases and J 0 bases, with 9 bases left between them. The CDR3 extends over 15 amino acids. The CDR3 bases are TGTGCCAGCAGCTTAAGGACAGTCAGCACAGATACGCAGTATTTT. It specifies CASSLRTVSTDTQYF. Filled out from reference TRBV11-2 and TRBJ2-3, the complete variable domain reads EAGVAQSPRYKIIEKRQSVAFWCNPISGHATLYWYQQILGQGPKLLIQFQNNGVVDDSQLPKDRFSAERLKGVDSTLKIQPAKLEDSAVYLCASSLRTVSTDTQYFGPGTRLTVL.

DNA for the CDR3: TGTGCCAGCAGCCGAGCGACTAGCGAGTACGAGCAGTACTTC. Its translation is CASSRATSEYEQYF. The genes are TRBV6-6 and TRBJ2-7; 8 positions match TRBD2. The CDR3 loop spans 14 amino acids. V lost 6 bases, J lost 4 bases, and 8 bases stayed unmatched. Germline V gene sequence: CDR1 MNHNY, CDR2 SVGAGI (reference sequence).

The CDR3 sequence is CASSALAGNSGELFF. As DNA, the CDR3 is TGTGCCAGCAGTGCGCTAGCGGGGAATTCCGGGGAGCTGTTTTTT. The chain couples TRBV2 to TRBJ2-2, with TRBD2 matching over 9 bases. The CDR3 is 15 amino acids. The J segment lost 6 bases and the V segment lost 4 bases, leaving 6 bases of the junction unmatched. Germline-derived CDR1 and CDR2 are SNHLY and FYNNEI. The entire variable domain, with the rest obtained from reference TRBV2 and TRBJ2-2, is as follows: EPEVTQTPSHQVTQMGQEVILRCVPISNHLYFYWYRQILGQKVEFLVSFYNNEISEKSEIFDDQFSVERPDGSNFTLKIRSTKLEDSAMYFCASSALAGNSGELFFGEGSRLTVL.

V is TRBV5-6 and J is TRBJ2-7, with TRBD1 matching over 10 bases. Germline V lookup: CDR1 SGHDT, CDR2 YYEEEE. The CDR3 covers 17 residues. Losses at the gene ends were 0 bases for V and 6 bases for J; bases not matched to a gene: 12. The CDR3 protein is CASSLGGGWTGGFEQYF. The CDR3 DNA reads as TGTGCCAGCAGCTTGGGAGGGGGGTGGACAGGGGGGTTCGAGCAGTACTTC.

The chain uses TRBV18 and TRBJ2-7; a possible D gene is TRBD1 (5 bases). The V and J ends lost 3 bases and 7 bases respectively, with 19 bases between them. The CDR3 extends over 15 amino acids. Germline V gene data show CDR1 as KGHSH and CDR2 as LQKENI. DNA for the CDR3: TGTGCCAGCTCACCTCTAGAGACGGAGACAGTTGAGCAGTACTTC. This gives the protein CASSPLETETVEQYF.

The chain employs TRBV27 and TRBJ2-1; D is possibly TRBD1 (5 bases). Trimming shortened V by 2 bases and J by 8 bases, and 7 bases separated the two germline ends. CDR3 size: 12 residues. CDR1 MNHEY and CDR2 SMNVEV come from the germline V gene (reference sequence). CDR3 amino acids: CASSLRGDEQFF. Written as DNA, the CDR3 is TGTGCCAGCAGTTTAAGGGGCGATGAGCAGTTCTTC.

This clone was seen at least ten times. The chain recombines TRBV19 with TRBJ1-6, with D uncertain. The CDR3 is 13 amino acids. V was pared by 3 bases and J by 7 bases, with 7 bases between. CDR1 and CDR2 from the germline V gene are LNHDA and SQIVND (reference sequence). The CDR3 loop reads CASSIGENSPLHF. CDR3 coding DNA: TGTGCCAGTAGTATCGGGGAAAATTCACCCCTCCACTTT.

This clone was detected only a few times. The chain links TRBV4-3 to TRBJ1-2; possibly TRBD1 for D (5 bases). Trimming cost V 4 bases and J 8 bases, with 23 bases left between them. The CDR3 is 16 amino acids. Germline CDR1 is LGHNA and CDR2 is YSLEER. The CDR3 here is CASSRTVGQGSVGYTF. DNA for the CDR3: TGCGCCAGCAGCCGAACCGTCGGCCAGGGTTCGGTCGGCTACACCTTC.

The gene calls are TRBV18 and TRBJ1-1, with D perhaps TRBD1 (6 bases). CDR1 KGHSH and CDR2 LQKENI come from the germline V gene. Deletions cut 3 bases from V and 0 bases from J, with 11 bases between. The CDR3 is made up of 15 amino acids. The CDR3 protein is CASSPGAFMNTEAFF. CDR3 sequence (DNA): TGTGCCAGCTCACCGGGGGCGTTCATGAACACTGAAGCTTTCTTT.

This chain joins TRBV7-8 and TRBJ2-7, with TRBD1 identical over 11 bases. V gave up 5 bases and J gave up 0 bases; unmatched junction bases: 9. The CDR3 length is 17 residues. Germline values: CDR1 SGHVS, CDR2 FQNEAQ. CDR3 bases: TGTGCCAGCAGCCCCCTGGGACAGGGGGTATACTCCTACGAGCAGTACTTC. Its protein is CASSPLGQGVYSYEQYF. Combining the CDR3 with reference TRBV7-8 and TRBJ2-7 gives the whole variable domain GAGVSQSPRYKVAKRGQDVALRCDPISGHVSLFWYQQALGQGPEFLTYFQNEAQLDKSGLPSDRFFAERPEGSVSTLKIQRTQQEDSAVYLCASSPLGQGVYSYEQYFGPGTRLTVT.

This clone was seen once. The chain combines TRBV28 with TRBJ1-5; TRBD1 matches at 11 bases. The CDR3 covers 13 residues. V gave up 6 bases and J gave up 6 bases; unmatched junction bases: 1. In germline, CDR1 is MDHEN, CDR2 SYDVKM. This chain's CDR3 is CASRDRGLQPQHF. For the CDR3, the DNA is TGTGCCAGCAGGGACAGGGGGCTTCAGCCCCAGCATTTT.

The V gene is TRBV6-6, the J gene TRBJ1-5, with D possibly TRBD1 on 6 matching bases. The CDR3 totals 12 residues. V was clipped by 7 bases and J by 4 bases, with 8 bases between them. Looked up from germline, CDR1 is MNHNY and CDR2 is SVGAGI (reference sequence). CDR3 sequence reads: CASTDRNQPQHF. The CDR3 DNA reads TGTGCCAGCACCGACAGGAATCAGCCCCAGCATTTT.

The rearrangement uses TRBV21-1 and TRBJ2-7; TRBD2 is the table's D call, not checked against the DNA. TRBV21-1 is a pseudogene locus. The CDR3 contains 13 residues. The CDR3 nucleotides are TGTGCCAGCTCCCCGGGAAGGTTCTACGAGCAGTACTTC. This gives the protein CASSPGRFYEQYF.

The J gene is TRBJ1-4, the V gene TRBV28; D unclear. V was shortened by 8 bases and J by 5 bases, with 15 bases between the two germline ends. CDR1 is MDHEN and CDR2 is SYDVKM in the germline V gene. The CDR3 contains 14 residues. For the CDR3, the DNA is TGTGCCAGCCGCGTCAACCGCAACAATGAAAAACTGTTTTTT. Translating it yields CASRVNRNNEKLFF.

The CDR3 reads CASSRQGVSTDTQYF. CDR3 nucleotide sequence: TGTGCCAGCAGCCGACAGGGGGTTAGCACAGATACGCAGTATTTT. The gene calls are TRBV28 and TRBJ2-3; 9 positions agree with TRBD1. CDR1 is MDHEN, CDR2 SYDVKM, per germline. Trimming took 6 bases from V and 0 from J; bases not matched to a gene: 4. The CDR3 covers 15 residues.